This record looks at one T cell receptor beta chain sequence and its context. The CDR3 has 11 residues. V was shortened by 3 bases and J by 10 bases, with 8 bases between the two germline ends. The germline CDR1 and CDR2 sequences are SGDLS and YYNGEE. The data stem from a study of blood T cell repertoires in COVID-19. Study in general: The United States, Italy and Spain provided the acute and convalescent COVID-19 samples. PBMCs, B-cell-depleted T cells, or T cells provided the cDNA or gDNA that made up the material.

Per the original methods: Reference gene primer amplification gave estimated nucleated cell counts. The repertoire was sequenced with immunoSEQ multiplex PCR; TCRdb's copy has only in-frame clones and lacks some. That table gives V, J and clone size, and the DNA gave D and trimming. Here the sample spans about 90,000 clones, around four fifths being singletons. Sequencing used peripheral blood. The source is a woman between 65 and 79 years old with active or convalescent COVID-19. The chain employs TRBV9 and TRBJ2-1; D is perhaps TRBD2 (6 bases). CDR3 amino acids: CASSAAGEQFF. CDR3 DNA sequence: TGTGCCAGCAGCGCGGCGGGAGAGCAGTTCTTC.